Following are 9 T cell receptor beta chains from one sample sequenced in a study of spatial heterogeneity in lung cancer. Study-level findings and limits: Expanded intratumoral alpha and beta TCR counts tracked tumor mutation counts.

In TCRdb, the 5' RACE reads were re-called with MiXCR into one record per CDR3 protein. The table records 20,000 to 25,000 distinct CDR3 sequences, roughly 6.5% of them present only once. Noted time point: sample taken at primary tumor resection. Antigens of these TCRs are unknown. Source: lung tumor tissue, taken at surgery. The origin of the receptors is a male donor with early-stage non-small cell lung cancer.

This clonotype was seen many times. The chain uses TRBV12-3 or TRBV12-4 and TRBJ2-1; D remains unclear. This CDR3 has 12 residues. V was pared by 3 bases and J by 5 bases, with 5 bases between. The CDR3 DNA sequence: TGTGCCAGCAGTTTTCATAACAATGAGCAGTTCTTC. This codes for CASSFHNNEQFF.

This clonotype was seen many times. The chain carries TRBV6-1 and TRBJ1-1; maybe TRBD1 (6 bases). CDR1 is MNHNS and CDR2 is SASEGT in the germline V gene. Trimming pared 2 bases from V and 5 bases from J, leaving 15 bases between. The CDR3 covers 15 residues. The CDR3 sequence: CASSESPGARTEAFF. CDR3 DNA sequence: TGTGCCAGCAGTGAAAGTCCAGGGGCTAGGACTGAAGCTTTCTTT.

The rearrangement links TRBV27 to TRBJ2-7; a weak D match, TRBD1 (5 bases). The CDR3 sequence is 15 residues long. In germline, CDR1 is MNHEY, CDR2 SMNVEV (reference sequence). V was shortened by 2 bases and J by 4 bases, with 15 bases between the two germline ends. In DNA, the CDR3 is TGTGCCAGCAGTTTAGGCCAGGGTATATCATACGAGCAGTACTTC. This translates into CASSLGQGISYEQYF.

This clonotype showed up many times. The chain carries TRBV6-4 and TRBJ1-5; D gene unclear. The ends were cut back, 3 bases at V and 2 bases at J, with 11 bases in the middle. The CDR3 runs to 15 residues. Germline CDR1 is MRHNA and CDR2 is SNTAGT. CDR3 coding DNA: TGTGCCAGCAGTGAGTTGGGTAGGGGCAATCAGCCCCAGCATTTT. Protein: CASSELGRGNQPQHF.

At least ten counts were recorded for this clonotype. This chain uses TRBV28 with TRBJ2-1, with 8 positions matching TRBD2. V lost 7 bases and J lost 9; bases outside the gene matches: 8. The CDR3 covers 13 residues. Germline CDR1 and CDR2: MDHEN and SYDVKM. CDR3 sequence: CASTLPAGAEQFF. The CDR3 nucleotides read TGTGCCAGCACCCTACCAGCGGGAGCTGAGCAGTTCTTC.

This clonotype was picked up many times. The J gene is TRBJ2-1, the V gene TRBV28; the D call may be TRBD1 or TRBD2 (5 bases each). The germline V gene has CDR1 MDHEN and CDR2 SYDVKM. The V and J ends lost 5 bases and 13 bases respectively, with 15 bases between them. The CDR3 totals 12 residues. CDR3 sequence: CASSGGVPIQFF. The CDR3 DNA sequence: TGTGCCAGCAGTGGGGGAGTGCCAATTCAGTTCTTC.

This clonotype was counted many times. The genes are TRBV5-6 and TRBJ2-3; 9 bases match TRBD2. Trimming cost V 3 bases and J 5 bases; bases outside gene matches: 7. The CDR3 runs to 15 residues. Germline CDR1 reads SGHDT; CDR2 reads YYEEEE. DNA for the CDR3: TGTGCCAGCAGCTCGGGAAGCGGGAGGATAGATACGCAGTATTTT. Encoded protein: CASSSGSGRIDTQYF.

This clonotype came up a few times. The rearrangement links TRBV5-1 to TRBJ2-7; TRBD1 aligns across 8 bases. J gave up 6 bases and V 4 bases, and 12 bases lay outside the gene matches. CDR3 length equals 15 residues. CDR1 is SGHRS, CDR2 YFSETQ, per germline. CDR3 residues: CASSTTGEGASEQYF. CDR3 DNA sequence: TGCGCCAGCAGCACGACAGGGGAAGGAGCGAGCGAGCAGTACTTC.

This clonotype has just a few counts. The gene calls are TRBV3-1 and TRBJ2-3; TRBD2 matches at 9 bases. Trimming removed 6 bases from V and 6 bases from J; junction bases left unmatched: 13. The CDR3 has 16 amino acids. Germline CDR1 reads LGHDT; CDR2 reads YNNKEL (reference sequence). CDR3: CASRQLISGGSDTQYF. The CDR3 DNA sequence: TGTGCCAGCAGACAACTAATAAGCGGGGGGTCGGATACGCAGTATTTT.